The entry below gives a single TCR beta chain sequence along with its context. The junction departs from the called germline gene at one end, perhaps through a read error. The data were obtained in a study of blood T cell repertoires in COVID-19. Profiled with immunoSEQ multiplex PCR; TCRdb holds only in-frame clones, not every one. The sample records over 150,000 clones, roughly 85% being singletons. This TCR was sampled from a man aged 35-49 years with acute or convalescent COVID-19. The sequencing input was peripheral blood.

CDR3 DNA sequence: TGCACCCTGGACAGGGCGTATGGCTACACCTTC. Translated, it gives CTLDRAYGYTF. This chain uses TRBV30 with TRBJ1-2; TRBD1 agrees at 8 bases. CDR3 length: 11 amino acids. Germline assignment: CDR1 GTSNPN and CDR2 SVGIG (reference sequence).